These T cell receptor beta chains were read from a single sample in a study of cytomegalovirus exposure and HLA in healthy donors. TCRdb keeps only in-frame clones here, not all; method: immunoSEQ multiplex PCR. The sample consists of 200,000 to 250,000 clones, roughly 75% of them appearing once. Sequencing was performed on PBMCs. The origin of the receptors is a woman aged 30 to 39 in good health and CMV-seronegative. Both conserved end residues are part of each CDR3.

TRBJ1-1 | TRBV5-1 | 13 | CASSSEGTVEPFF
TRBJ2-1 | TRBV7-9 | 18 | CASSSTMGPREGRNEQFF
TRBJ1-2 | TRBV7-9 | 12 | CFTTRQFDGYTF
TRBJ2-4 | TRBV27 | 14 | CASSQERAKNIQYF
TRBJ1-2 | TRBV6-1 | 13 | CASSAWAWDGYTF
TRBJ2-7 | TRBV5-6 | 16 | CASSLVLAGAEYEQYF
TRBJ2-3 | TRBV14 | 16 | CASSHGGTVWSDTQYF
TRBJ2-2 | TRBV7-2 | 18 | CASSSRTSGVLSSGELFF
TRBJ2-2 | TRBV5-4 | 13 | CASSSQQTGELFF
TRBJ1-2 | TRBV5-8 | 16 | CASSRLGGGRSYGYTF
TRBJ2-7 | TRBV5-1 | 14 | CASSYGQGMNEQYF
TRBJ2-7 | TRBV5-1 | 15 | CASSQQGLGNYEQYF
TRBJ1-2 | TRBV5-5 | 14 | CASSWTQEIYGYTF
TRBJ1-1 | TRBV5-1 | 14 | CASSTGQVDTEAFF
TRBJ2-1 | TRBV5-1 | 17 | CASSLGAGTGGYNEQFF
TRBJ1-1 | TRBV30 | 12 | CAWGGGSGIAFF
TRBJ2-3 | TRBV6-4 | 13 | CASSDGPTDTQYF
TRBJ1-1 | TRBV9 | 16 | CASSVDRGLENTEAFF
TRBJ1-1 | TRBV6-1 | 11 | CASVGNTEAFF
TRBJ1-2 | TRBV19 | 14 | CASSSQAGRSGYTF
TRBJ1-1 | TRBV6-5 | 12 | CASSPWTGEAFF
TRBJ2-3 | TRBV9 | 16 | CASSVVSGRRGDTQYF
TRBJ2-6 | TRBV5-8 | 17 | CASSAWDSISGANVLTF